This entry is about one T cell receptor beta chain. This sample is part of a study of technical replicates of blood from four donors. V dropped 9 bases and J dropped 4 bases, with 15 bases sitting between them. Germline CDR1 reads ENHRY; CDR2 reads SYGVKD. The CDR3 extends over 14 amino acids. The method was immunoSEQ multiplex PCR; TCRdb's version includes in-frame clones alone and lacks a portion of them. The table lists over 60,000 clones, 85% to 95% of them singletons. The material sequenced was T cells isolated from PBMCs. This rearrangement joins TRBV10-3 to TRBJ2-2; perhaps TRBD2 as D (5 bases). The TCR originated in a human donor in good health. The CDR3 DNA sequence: TGTGCCATGGGCGGGCTAGCAGGCACCGGGGAGCTGTTTTTT. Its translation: CAMGGLAGTGELFF.